The 9 T cell receptor beta chains below were found in one sample sequenced in a study of blood T cell repertoires in COVID-19. TCRdb's table, derived via immunoSEQ multiplex PCR, lists solely in-frame clones and lacks some. The sample carries around 200,000 clones, 88% recorded once. The sequencing sample was made of peripheral blood. These receptor sequences come from a man aged 18 to 30 with active or convalescent COVID-19.

This chain connects TRBV20-1 to TRBJ1-1, with 8 bases that match TRBD1. This CDR3 has 15 amino acids. V dropped 3 bases and J dropped 0; count of bases not matched to a gene: 6. The germline V gene encodes CDR1 DFQATT and CDR2 SNEGSKA (reference sequence). Here the CDR3 reads CSASRQGIMNTEAFF. The CDR3 DNA sequence: TGCAGTGCTAGTAGACAGGGGATAATGAACACTGAAGCTTTCTTT.

The chain carries TRBV6-5 and TRBJ1-5; D might be TRBD1 (6 bases). Per the germline V gene, CDR1 is MNHEY and CDR2 is SVGAGI. V lost 6 bases to trimming and J lost 0 bases, with 6 bases between them. The CDR3 spans 13 residues. The CDR3 DNA sequence: TGTGCCAGCAGACAGGGTAGCAATCAGCCCCAGCATTTT. It yields the protein CASRQGSNQPQHF.

The chain joins TRBV7-2 to TRBJ2-2; 7 bases are shared with TRBD2. The germline V gene has CDR1 SGHTA and CDR2 FQGNSA. The CDR3 totals 15 residues. J gave up 7 bases and V 1 base, and 6 bases lay outside the gene matches. The CDR3 loop is CASSLVQLARGELFF. CDR3 coding DNA: TGTGCCAGCAGCTTAGTTCAACTAGCGCGCGGGGAGCTGTTTTTT.

This clone appeared once. CDR3 region: CASSNLRDNGDGYTF. Written as DNA, the CDR3 is TGTGCCAGCAGCAACCTCCGGGACAACGGGGATGGCTACACCTTC. The chain employs TRBV7-9 and TRBJ1-2; a possible D gene is TRBD1 (6 bases). This CDR3 is built from 15 residues. V gave up 5 bases and J gave up 6 bases, with 19 bases separating them. Germline V gene data show CDR1 as SEHNR and CDR2 as FQNEAQ (reference sequence).

The rearrangement uses TRBV10-2 and TRBJ2-5; 7 nucleotides align to TRBD2. The length of the CDR3 is 15 residues. The trim removed 3 bases at V and 5 bases at J, leaving 9 bases unmatched. CDR1 WSHSY and CDR2 SAAADI come from the germline V gene. CDR3: CASSDVREFVETQYF. CDR3 nucleotides: TGCGCCAGCAGTGACGTGCGGGAGTTCGTGGAGACCCAGTACTTC.

This clone was seen a few times. The V gene is TRBV6-4, the J gene TRBJ2-3, with D possibly TRBD2 on 6 matching bases. Looked up from germline, CDR1 is MRHNA and CDR2 is SNTAGT. V lost 3 bases, J lost 0 bases, and 10 bases lay in between. This CDR3 comprises 15 residues. The CDR3: CASSEGGASTDTQYF. In nucleotides, the CDR3 is TGTGCCAGCAGTGAAGGCGGGGCGAGCACAGATACGCAGTATTTT.

V gene TRBV19 combines with J gene TRBJ1-5, with D uncertain. The length of the CDR3 is 14 residues. V lost 10 bases to trimming and J lost 1 base, with 14 bases between them. Germline V lookup: CDR1 LNHDA, CDR2 SQIVND (reference sequence). The CDR3, as DNA: TGTGCCACGAGGAGCGGGGTAAGCAATCAGCCCCAGCATTTT. It is translated as CATRSGVSNQPQHF.

This chain uses TRBV29-1 with TRBJ2-3, with TRBD2 matching 9 bases. Germline V gives CDR1 SQVTM, CDR2 ANQGSEA. V shed 6 bases, J shed 0 bases, and the junction held 7 bases outside the gene matches. There are 15 residues in the CDR3. The CDR3 spells CSVRTSVLSTDTQYF. DNA of the CDR3: TGCAGCGTGAGGACTAGCGTCCTTAGCACAGATACGCAGTATTTT.

The CDR3 protein is CARGHSGSGQETQYF. CDR3 nucleotides: TGTGCCAGAGGTCATTCTGGGTCGGGGCAAGAGACCCAGTACTTC. The chain carries TRBV19 and TRBJ2-5; D is perhaps TRBD2 (5 bases). The CDR3 loop spans 15 amino acids. The V end lost 9 bases, the J end lost 2 bases, and 19 bases lay between the germline ends. The germline CDR1 and CDR2 sequences are LNHDA and SQIVND (reference sequence).